The next 8 T cell receptor beta chains were all read from a single sample in a study of blood T cells in healthy people across ages. Then a second PCR, running about 6 to 12 cycles, was carried out with a sample-barcoded 5' primer and a J-beta primer mix. TCRdb analysed the 5' RACE reads with MiXCR anew, one entry per CDR3 protein. The repertoire holds over 1,200,000 distinct CDR3 sequences, with 55% to 75% as singletons. The sequencing sample was made of blood. Every receptor here comes from a man aged 18 to 30 in good health.

As to this clonotype: A read error may produce the germline difference seen at one junction end. The gene calls are TRBV5-1 and TRBJ1-2; D not resolved. The CDR3 totals 14 residues. The germline V gene has CDR1 SGHRS and CDR2 YFSETQ. The CDR3 region has the DNA TGTGCCAGCAGCTTGGAGGTTCAGTCGAGGGGCTACACCTTC. It yields the protein CASSLEVQSRGYTF.

The table lists this clonotype with a few counts. CDR3 protein: CASSKDRVAGVYEQFF. CDR3 bases: TGTGCCAGCAGCAAAGATAGGGTAGCGGGGGTCTATGAGCAGTTCTTC. The chain links TRBV21-1 to TRBJ2-1; the table's TRBD2 call for D was not verified on the DNA. TRBV21-1 is designated a pseudogene. The CDR3 runs 16 residues.

Here the CDR3 reads CASSLEGQGYKNIQYF. The CDR3, as DNA: TGCGCCAGCAGCTTGGAGGGACAGGGGTACAAAAACATTCAGTACTTC. The rearrangement uses TRBV5-1 and TRBJ2-5; 10 nucleotides line up with TRBD1. With the DNA end fitting TRBJ2-4 better, the J assignment may be wrong. The CDR3 runs to 16 residues. The V gene's germline CDR1 is SGHRS and CDR2 YFSETQ.

The chain has TRBV27 and TRBJ2-2; D may correspond to TRBD1 or TRBD2 (5 bases each). Trimming cost V 6 bases and J 3 bases, with 11 bases left between them. CDR3 length: 14 residues. Per germline, CDR1 MNHEY and CDR2 SMNVEV (reference sequence). The CDR3 loop reads CASRRDRDTGELFF. Written as DNA, the CDR3 is TGTGCCAGCAGACGGGACCGGGACACCGGGGAGCTGTTTTTT.

This clonotype was recorded once. The chain links TRBV10-3 to TRBJ2-1; possibly TRBD1 for D (6 bases). V was shortened by 6 bases and J by 0 bases, with 12 bases between the two germline ends. This CDR3 region has 15 residues. Germline V gene data show CDR1 as ENHRY and CDR2 as SYGVKD. Here the CDR3 reads CAIRTDRSSYNEQFF. The CDR3 DNA reads TGTGCCATCAGGACAGACAGGAGCTCCTACAATGAGCAGTTCTTC.

The chain recombines TRBV5-1 with TRBJ2-7; possible D gene TRBD2, 5 bases. CDR3 size: 16 residues. Trimming left V 1 base short and J 0 bases short, with 14 bases between. The germline CDR1 and CDR2 sequences are SGHRS and YFSETQ. The CDR3 sequence: CASSLRVSGISYEQYF. The CDR3 nucleotides are TGCGCCAGCAGCTTGAGGGTTTCCGGGATCTCCTACGAGCAGTACTTC.

The CDR3 region is CASSPETRSETQYF. In nucleotides, the CDR3 is TGCGCCAGCAGCCCGGAGACCAGGTCAGAGACCCAGTACTTC. The chain is built from TRBV4-1 and TRBJ2-5; D is unclear. Per germline, CDR1 MGHRA and CDR2 YSYEKL. There are 14 residues in the CDR3. Trimming cost V 4 bases and J 4 bases, with 13 bases left between them.

The genes are TRBV7-2 and TRBJ1-5; 9 bases agree with TRBD1. With V trimmed by 1 base and J by 5 bases, 9 bases remained unmatched. Per germline, CDR1 SGHTA and CDR2 FQGNSA. The CDR3 totals 17 residues. CDR3 nucleotide sequence: TGTGCCAGCAGCTTAGGTTTCGGACAGGGGATCGATCAGCCCCAGCATTTT. The encoded protein is CASSLGFGQGIDQPQHF.